This entry is about one T cell receptor (beta chain). There is no known antigen for this receptor. Base quality data are lacking; no much larger clone is found one base away. TCRbeta CDR3 regions were amplified from genomic DNA using the immunoSEQ Assay, a bias-controlled multiplex PCR. The original methods were these. The number of nucleated cells in each sample was estimated by amplification of reference gene primers within the assay. Sequence reads were collapsed and filtered to measure the absolute abundance of every unique TCRbeta CDR3 rearrangement. For each sample, productive Simpson clonality was calculated as the square root of Simpson's diversity index across productive rearrangements. TCRdb provides this immuneACCESS table in a form limited to in-frame rearrangements. Some clones are lacking; in checked studies, under half of them reflect an unresolved V gene, and why the rest are absent is not known. V and J calls and clone size are copied from that table; D and trimming were computed from the DNA. The sample table contains tens of thousands of clones; only one count was recorded for around 89% of them. The ten largest make up approximately 14% of the sample.

The record originates from a study of blood T cell repertoires in COVID-19 (dated by TCRdb to 2020 to 2022). Concerning the study at large: Samples from collaborators originated in the United States, Italy and Spain and spanned both the acute and convalescent phases of COVID-19. Samples came from the ongoing ImmuneRACE study (first 160 participants) plus 1,254 subjects from 6 global collaborators. Where available, HLA class I and class II types were obtained from metadata supplied by the sample provider rather than from assay-based typing. Subjects who had been exposed to COVID-19, were actively infected with it, or had recovered from it provided the deeply sampled blood TCRbeta repertoires that made up the dataset. The prospective study material was composed of cDNA or gDNA derived from T cells, B-cell-depleted T cells, or PBMCs. Nearly every sample came with metadata listing a de-identified subject ID, COVID-19 status, age in years and sex. A freely available public database, intended as a resource for researchers studying the immune response to SARS-CoV-2, is where the repertoires were released.

Looking up the germline V gene yields CDR1 SNHLY and CDR2 FYNNEI. V is shortened by 4 bases, J by 0 bases, and the region joining them spans 12 bases. Reading from cysteine to phenylalanine, the CDR3 counts 15 amino acids. Only the CDR3 DNA is retained, 45 bases long and in frame from the first base. Overall results and qualifications from the work: The amount of clinical and demographic metadata varied by source and participant and was provided uncurated.

Each collaborating institution followed its own protocols to collect whole blood in K2EDTA tubes. For TCRbeta analysis, collaborators shipped samples as frozen whole blood, isolated PBMCs, or DNA extracted from either of those sample types. The sequence derives from an older woman with active COVID-19. Sequenced input: peripheral blood. This sequence uses TRBV2 and TRBJ1-1; TRBD1 is perhaps the D gene, given 5 matching bases. The bases are TGTGCCAGCAGTGCGCCTGCAGGGCTGAACACTGAAGCTTTCTTT. Its protein product is CASSAPAGLNTEAFF. Here the CDR3 is joined to the reference TRBV2 and TRBJ1-1 genes, and the full variable domain is: EPEVTQTPSHQVTQMGQEVILRCVPISNHLYFYWYRQILGQKVEFLVSFYNNEISEKSEIFDDQFSVERPDGSNFTLKIRSTKLEDSAMYFCASSAPAGLNTEAFFGQGTRLTVV.